The clone carrying this T cell receptor beta chain has at least ten counts. The antigen is not known. The data were taken from a study of metastatic and nonmetastatic thyroid tumors. Overall study: Malignant and benign thyroid patients had repertoires compared in peripheral blood and tumor or nodule tissue.

Trimming took off 2 bases at V and 6 bases at J, with 6 bases between the two ends. The CDR3 has 12 amino acids. The germline CDR1 and CDR2 sequences are SNHLY and FYNNEI. Study outcomes and limitations: TCR beta diversity was reportedly significantly higher in malignant thyroid tumors than benign nodules, in blood and tumor.

Not a single patient had been given any form of treatment at any point before undergoing thyroid surgery. In the original processing: It was from CDR3 differences across clinicopathological groups that a distant-metastasis classifier for papillary thyroid cancer was built. With MiXCR, TCRdb reprocessed the PCR reads. The authors' filters were not applied to this entry. The data contain about 92,000 clones, 15% of them singletons. The chain couples TRBV2 to TRBJ2-3; no reliable D call. Sequenced sample: blood. The receptor was derived from a female donor with papillary thyroid cancer or a benign thyroid nodule (not recorded which). Some clones in this sample may be carry-over from other donors' samples. The CDR3 sequence is CASSEWVDTQYF. The CDR3 DNA sequence: TGTGCCAGCAGTGAATGGGTTGATACGCAGTATTTT.